The present T cell receptor beta chain was sequenced within a study of blood T cell repertoires in COVID-19. The overall study: Acute-phase and convalescent COVID-19 samples originated in the United States, Italy and Spain.

This clone has a handful of counts. Authors' data handling: Reference gene primer amplification in the assay estimated nucleated cell counts. Using immunoSEQ multiplex PCR, the repertoire was profiled, and TCRdb retains in-frame clones only, with some absent. The DNA was the basis for D and trimming; V, J and clone size are from that table. The sample yields approximately 240,000 clones, 75% to 95% seen once. Individuals drawn from around 25 US areas were about 18 to 90 years old. Participant-reported clinical history was the basis for cohort assignment. After removal of 5 bases from V and 2 bases from J, the junction contained 9 bases not matched to a gene. The germline V gene encodes CDR1 SGHTA and CDR2 FQGNSA. The CDR3 spans 16 residues.

This clonotype originated in a woman under 30 who had recovered from COVID-19. The sequenced material came from PBMCs or T cells enriched from blood (not recorded which). The genes are TRBV7-2 and TRBJ2-3; TRBD2 matches at 8 bases. CDR3: CASSRLSGGVTDTQYF. CDR3 bases: TGTGCCAGCAGCCGTTTGTCCGGGGGGGTCACAGATACGCAGTATTTT.